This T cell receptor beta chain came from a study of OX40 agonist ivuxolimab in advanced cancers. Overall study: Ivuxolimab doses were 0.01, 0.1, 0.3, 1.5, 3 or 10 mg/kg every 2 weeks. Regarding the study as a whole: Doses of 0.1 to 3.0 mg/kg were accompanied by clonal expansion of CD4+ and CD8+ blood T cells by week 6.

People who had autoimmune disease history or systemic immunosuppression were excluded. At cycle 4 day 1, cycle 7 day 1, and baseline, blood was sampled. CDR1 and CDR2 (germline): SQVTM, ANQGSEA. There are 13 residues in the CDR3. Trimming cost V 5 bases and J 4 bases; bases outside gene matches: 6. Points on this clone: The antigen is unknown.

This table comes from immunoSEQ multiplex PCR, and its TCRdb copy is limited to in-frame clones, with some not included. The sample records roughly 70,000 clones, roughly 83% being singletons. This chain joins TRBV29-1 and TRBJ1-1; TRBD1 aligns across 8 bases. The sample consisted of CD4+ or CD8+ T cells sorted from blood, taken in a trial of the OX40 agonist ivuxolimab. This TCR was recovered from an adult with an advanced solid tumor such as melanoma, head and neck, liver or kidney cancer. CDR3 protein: CSVTGGSGTEAFF. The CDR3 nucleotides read TGCAGCGTTACAGGGGGATCGGGCACTGAAGCTTTCTTT.